This T cell receptor beta chain was identified in a study of cytomegalovirus exposure and HLA in healthy donors. Broader study findings: Many donors carried some public TCRs, although rarity characterized most TCR sequences. From TCR beta sequences, most subjects' HLA-A and HLA-B alleles were reportedly predicted accurately.

Turning to this clone: What it binds is unknown.

The PCR ran on 60 Vbeta and 13 Jbeta primers. The assay was immunoSEQ multiplex PCR, and TCRdb's table has in-frame clones only and misses some. The sample includes about 160,000 clones, 81% of them seen just once. Each donor was nominally healthy when sampled (though unrecorded immune exposures were likely). V lost 7 bases and J lost 7, with 16 bases in between. The CDR3 extends over 13 amino acids. Germline CDR1 and CDR2: MNHEY and SMNVEV (reference sequence). This TCR was sampled from a woman aged 18-30 years in good health and CMV-seronegative. Sequences were obtained from PBMCs. This rearrangement joins TRBV27 to TRBJ1-1; possibly TRBD1 for D (5 bases). Here the CDR3 reads CASTNGHLDEAFF. The CDR3 nucleotides are TGTGCCAGCACCAACGGACACCTGGATGAAGCTTTCTTT.